This TCR beta chain was identified in a study of blood T cell repertoires in COVID-19. Source study methods: Amplification of reference gene primers provided the estimated nucleated cell counts. The repertoire was sequenced with immunoSEQ multiplex PCR; TCRdb's copy has only in-frame clones and lacks some. V and J calls and clone size are given by that table; D and trimming were obtained from the DNA. Of roughly 330,000 clones in the sample, 70% to 90% were seen once. V shed 5 bases and J 12 bases; nucleotides not matched to a gene: 10. In germline, CDR1 is LNHDA, CDR2 SQIVND (reference sequence). This CDR3 has 13 amino acids.

This chain links TRBV19 with TRBJ2-1; 7 positions match TRBD1. This receptor was taken from a woman aged 25 to 39 who had recovered from COVID-19. Sample: PBMCs or T cells enriched from blood (not recorded which). In nucleotides, the CDR3 is TGTGCCAGTAGTGTCCTGACAGGGCAGGGGCAGTTCTTC. This codes for CASSVLTGQGQFF.